Each of the 30 T cell receptor beta chains below was sequenced from the same sample in a study of cytomegalovirus exposure and HLA in healthy donors. The PCR was carried out with 60 Vbeta primers and 13 Jbeta primers. Measured with immunoSEQ multiplex PCR; TCRdb has only the in-frame clones, and not every one. The data contain 140,000 or so clones, 76% of them singletons. The sample taken for sequencing was PBMCs. These receptors all stem from a woman between 35 and 50 years old in good health and CMV-seronegative.

CDR3 in amino acids: CASSLRQDEQYF. The CDR3 DNA follows: TGTGCCAGCAGTTTAAGGCAGGACGAGCAGTACTTC. The chain carries TRBV28 and TRBJ2-7; D gene ambiguous. The CDR3 contains 12 residues. Per germline, CDR1 MDHEN and CDR2 SYDVKM. The V end was cut by 2 bases, the J end by 5 bases, with 7 bases between. The whole variable domain, filled in from reference TRBV28 and TRBJ2-7, reads DVKVTQSSRYLVKRTGEKVFLECVQDMDHENMFWYRQDPGLGLRLIYFSYDVKMKEKGDIPEGYSVSREKKERFSLILESASTNQTSMYLCASSLRQDEQYFGPGTRLTVT.

The V call is TRBV5-6, the J call TRBJ1-2, with 7 bases aligning to TRBD1. V shed 3 bases and J 8 bases; nucleotides not matched to a gene: 10. In germline, CDR1 is SGHDT, CDR2 YYEEEE. The CDR3 has 14 amino acids. CDR3 DNA: TGTGCCAGCAGCTGGGCAGGGGGAGTTAAGGGCTACACCTTC. Translated, it gives CASSWAGGVKGYTF.

V is TRBV5-1 and J is TRBJ1-2, with D possibly matching TRBD1 (5 bases). The CDR3 contains 17 residues. CDR1 SGHRS and CDR2 YFSETQ come from the germline V gene. Trimming stripped 2 bases from V and 0 bases from J, with 17 bases between. The CDR3 protein is CASSFRGHQLANYGYTF. CDR3 coding DNA: TGCGCCAGCAGCTTTAGAGGACATCAGTTAGCTAACTATGGCTACACCTTC.

This sequence joins TRBV6-6 and TRBJ1-6; TRBD1 is a possible D gene (5 bases). Looked up from germline, CDR1 is MNHNY and CDR2 is SVGAGI (reference sequence). The length of the CDR3 is 15 residues. Deletions cut 7 bases from V and 7 bases from J, with 17 bases between. This chain's CDR3 is CASKSRGGYNSPLHF. For the CDR3, the DNA is TGTGCCAGCAAGAGTCGGGGGGGGTACAATTCACCCCTCCACTTT.

This chain joins TRBV5-1 and TRBJ2-7; 9 nucleotides align to TRBD2. The CDR3 is made up of 15 amino acids. The ends lost 3 bases at V and 0 bases at J; junction bases unmatched: 4. Germline CDR1 and CDR2: SGHRS and YFSETQ. The CDR3 spells CASSSSSGVSYEQYF. The DNA of the CDR3 is TGCGCCAGCAGCTCATCTAGCGGGGTCTCCTACGAGCAGTACTTC.

The J gene is TRBJ2-5, the V gene TRBV28; TRBD2 matches 9 bases. Per germline, CDR1 MDHEN and CDR2 SYDVKM. Trimming cost V 6 bases and J 5 bases; bases outside gene matches: 10. This CDR3 has 15 residues. For the CDR3, the DNA is TGTGCCAGCAGCAACATGCGGGGGGGCTGGGAGACCCAGTACTTC. Its translation: CASSNMRGGWETQYF.

This chain links TRBV5-1 with TRBJ1-2; TRBD1 is a possible D gene (6 bases). The length of the CDR3 is 19 residues. With 0 bases removed from V and 2 bases from J, the gap between germline ends came to 23 bases. The germline gives CDR1 SGHRS, CDR2 YFSETQ. The CDR3 DNA reads TGCGCCAGCAGCTTGGAAGCCTCTAGGACAGTTCCATTAAACTATGGCTACACCTTC. Its protein is CASSLEASRTVPLNYGYTF.

A single count supports this clone. The genes are TRBV5-1 and TRBJ2-5; the D gene is possibly TRBD2 (6 bases). This CDR3 has 14 residues. V lost 5 bases and J lost 0, with 11 bases in between. CDR1 SGHRS and CDR2 YFSETQ come from the germline V gene. The CDR3 DNA follows: TGCGCCAGCAGAGTTAGCGGAAACCAAGAGACCCAGTACTTC. Encoded protein: CASRVSGNQETQYF.

The J gene is TRBJ2-4, the V gene TRBV9, with TRBD1 identical over 9 bases. The CDR3 is made up of 15 amino acids. The V segment lost 2 bases and the J segment 8 bases; nucleotides outside the gene matches: 8. Germline V gives CDR1 SGDLS, CDR2 YYNGEE. CDR3 DNA: TGTGCCAGCAGCGTCCGAACAGGGGGCGGGGACATTCAGTACTTC. Translating gives CASSVRTGGGDIQYF.

The gene calls are TRBV7-9 and TRBJ1-4; 9 nucleotides match TRBD1. V dropped 2 bases and J dropped 11; count of bases not matched to a gene: 15. The CDR3 runs 17 residues. Looked up from germline, CDR1 is SEHNR and CDR2 is FQNEAQ (reference sequence). This CDR3 is CASSLRGGAQGARKLFF. Here the CDR3 DNA reads TGTGCCAGCAGCTTACGTGGGGGGGCACAGGGGGCGAGGAAACTGTTTTTT. The full variable domain, its missing parts supplied by reference TRBV7-9 and TRBJ1-4, is DTGVSQNPRHKITKRGQNVTFRCDPISEHNRLYWYRQTLGQGPEFLTYFQNEAQLEKSRLLSDRFSAERPKGSFSTLEIQRTEQGDSAMYLCASSLRGGAQGARKLFFGSGTQLSVL.

The chain uses TRBV5-1 and TRBJ1-1; D is ambiguous. Deletions cut 4 bases from V and 2 bases from J, with 15 bases between. Per the germline V gene, CDR1 is SGHRS and CDR2 is YFSETQ. CDR3 length: 15 residues. CDR3 residues: CASSGGAGSNTEAFF. The CDR3 DNA reads TGCGCCAGCAGCGGAGGAGCCGGGTCTAACACTGAAGCTTTCTTT.

This rearrangement joins TRBV19 to TRBJ1-3; D gene ambiguous. Trimming removed 3 bases at V and 0 bases at J, with 15 bases between. The CDR3 runs 17 residues. Germline CDR1 reads LNHDA; CDR2 reads SQIVND (reference sequence). For the CDR3, the DNA is TGTGCCAGTAGTATTATTAAACAGCACCCCTCTGGAAACACCATATATTTT. It codes for CASSIIKQHPSGNTIYF.

The genes are TRBV7-9 and TRBJ1-4, with 12 bases aligning to TRBD1. The CDR3 is 15 residues long. V lost 4 bases to trimming and J lost 8 bases; unmatched junction nucleotides: 5. The germline CDR1 and CDR2 sequences are SEHNR and FQNEAQ (reference sequence). The CDR3 loop reads CASSSPGQGAEKLFF. The CDR3 coding sequence is TGTGCCAGCAGCTCACCGGGACAGGGGGCGGAAAAACTGTTTTTT. The entire variable domain, with the rest obtained from reference TRBV7-9 and TRBJ1-4, is as follows: DTGVSQNPRHKITKRGQNVTFRCDPISEHNRLYWYRQTLGQGPEFLTYFQNEAQLEKSRLLSDRFSAERPKGSFSTLEIQRTEQGDSAMYLCASSSPGQGAEKLFFGSGTQLSVL.

V and J are TRBV12-5 and TRBJ2-5; perhaps TRBD1 as D (5 bases). The CDR3 is 13 residues long. Germline CDR1 LGHNT, CDR2 FRNRAP. The germline V and J ends were trimmed by 9 bases and 0 bases, with 11 bases remaining between them. In nucleotides, the CDR3 is TGTGCTAGCCAGGGTTTGAACCAAGAGACCCAGTACTTC. Amino acid sequence: CASQGLNQETQYF.

This rearrangement joins TRBV5-6 to TRBJ1-5; 9 positions agree with TRBD1. The CDR3 is 15 amino acids. The germline gives CDR1 SGHDT, CDR2 YYEEEE. V was clipped by 0 bases and J by 6 bases; unmatched bases: 4. The CDR3 sequence is CASSLDRGRGQPQHF. The CDR3 bases are TGTGCCAGCAGCTTGGACAGGGGGCGAGGTCAGCCCCAGCATTTT.

Only a few counts were recorded for this clone. V gene TRBV28 combines with J gene TRBJ2-1; D perhaps matches TRBD1 (6 bases). This CDR3 spans 17 amino acids. Looked up from germline, CDR1 is MDHEN and CDR2 is SYDVKM. With 4 bases removed from V and 4 bases from J, the gap between germline ends came to 20 bases. The CDR3 here is CASSSRRTRGKYNEQFF. CDR3 coding DNA: TGTGCCAGCAGTTCTAGAAGGACAAGGGGGAAGTACAATGAGCAGTTCTTC.

The gene calls are TRBV7-9 and TRBJ1-4; 9 nucleotides match TRBD1. The CDR3 totals 15 residues. J lost 8 bases, V lost 2 bases, and 6 bases had no gene match. Germline V CDR1 and CDR2: SEHNR, FQNEAQ (reference sequence). CDR3 coding DNA: TGTGCCAGCAGCTTAACACAGGGGGCAGGCGAAAAACTGTTTTTT. Translated: CASSLTQGAGEKLFF.

On this clone itself: Other DNA sequences in the same sample also yield this CDR3. V and J are TRBV28 and TRBJ2-7, with D hard to call. The CDR3 extends over 12 amino acids. Looked up from germline, CDR1 is MDHEN and CDR2 is SYDVKM. V dropped 2 bases and J dropped 5 bases, with 7 bases sitting between them. The CDR3, as DNA: TGTGCCAGCAGTTTAGTTCGTGACGAGCAGTACTTC. Translated, it gives CASSLVRDEQYF.

This clone came up a few times. The chain employs TRBV18 and TRBJ2-3, with D possibly matching TRBD1 (5 bases). The germline V gene has CDR1 KGHSH and CDR2 LQKENI. The length of the CDR3 is 14 residues. Trimming pared 3 bases from V and 6 bases from J, leaving 13 bases between. The CDR3 nucleotides read TGTGCCAGCTCACCCTCGGCTGCAGGGGATACGCAGTATTTT. As protein: CASSPSAAGDTQYF.

The rearrangement links TRBV30 to TRBJ1-5, with a possible D match to TRBD1 (6 bases). Between the trimmed V and J ends, which lost 2 bases and 2 bases, there was a span of 16 bases. The length of the CDR3 is 16 residues. Germline V gives CDR1 GTSNPN, CDR2 SVGIG (reference sequence). For the CDR3, the DNA is TGTGCCTGGAGTCCCACGCAGGGGTCTGGCAATCAGCCCCAGCATTTT. It yields the protein CAWSPTQGSGNQPQHF.

This sequence joins TRBV21-1 and TRBJ1-1; TRBD1 is the table's D call and was not checked against the DNA. TRBV21-1 is a documented pseudogene. The CDR3 totals 13 residues. The CDR3 DNA follows: TGTGCCAGCAGACCAAGGACAGTCACTGAAGCTTTCTTT. This sequence encodes CASRPRTVTEAFF.

The CDR3 coding sequence is TGTGCCAGCAGGCAGGGCAATCAGCCCCAGCATTTT. It specifies CASRQGNQPQHF. The chain couples TRBV27 to TRBJ1-5; D gene ambiguous. CDR3 length: 12 residues. Between the trimmed V and J ends, which lost 6 bases and 2 bases, there was a span of 5 bases. Per germline, CDR1 MNHEY and CDR2 SMNVEV (reference sequence).

This clone was seen just once. The chain couples TRBV28 to TRBJ2-2, with D perhaps TRBD1 (6 bases). CDR1 MDHEN and CDR2 SYDVKM come from the germline V gene. This CDR3 region has 15 residues. Trimming pared 2 bases from V and 2 bases from J, leaving 9 bases between. The CDR3 spells CASSLQGFNTGELFF. The CDR3 bases are TGTGCCAGCAGTTTACAGGGGTTCAACACCGGGGAGCTGTTTTTT.

V is TRBV5-1 and J is TRBJ2-7; 7 nucleotides line up with TRBD1. From germline, CDR1 is SGHRS and CDR2 YFSETQ. The J segment lost 7 bases and the V segment lost 5 bases, leaving 9 bases of the junction unmatched. The CDR3 spans 13 residues. The CDR3 sequence: CASRPGTVEEQYF. CDR3 nucleotide sequence: TGCGCCAGCAGGCCCGGGACAGTGGAGGAGCAGTACTTC.

CDR3 amino acids: CASSSRRSGGNYNEQFF. The CDR3 region has the DNA TGTGCCAGTAGTTCCAGGCGGAGCGGGGGGAATTACAATGAGCAGTTCTTC. J is TRBJ2-1 and V is TRBV19; TRBD2 matches at 9 bases. J gave up 4 bases and V 5 bases, and 12 bases lay outside the gene matches. Looked up from germline, CDR1 is LNHDA and CDR2 is SQIVND (reference sequence). There are 17 residues in the CDR3.

The chain carries TRBV6-5 and TRBJ2-5, with 7 bases identical to TRBD2. The J call could be wrong; TRBJ2-7 is a better fit for the DNA end. The germline V gene has CDR1 MNHEY and CDR2 SVGAGI. The CDR3 runs 16 residues. CDR3 nucleotide sequence: TGTGCCAGCAGTTACTCGGGGGGAGGGGCCTACGGCGAGCAGTACTTC. This codes for CASSYSGGGAYGEQYF.

The chain joins TRBV29-1 to TRBJ1-1, with D perhaps matching TRBD1 (6 bases). The V and J ends lost 2 bases and 7 bases respectively, with 14 bases between them. CDR3 size: 13 residues. Germline V gene lookup returns CDR1 SQVTM and CDR2 ANQGSEA. The CDR3 protein is CSVEISGGGEAFF. CDR3 sequence (DNA): TGCAGCGTTGAAATATCTGGGGGCGGTGAAGCTTTCTTT.

This chain links TRBV11-3 with TRBJ1-1; TRBD1 matches at 7 bases. Germline CDR1 and CDR2: SGHNT and YENEEA. V lost 5 bases to trimming and J lost 2 bases; unmatched junction nucleotides: 8. The CDR3 covers 15 residues. CDR3 DNA sequence: TGTGCCAGCAGCCCTTCCGGGACAGCCAACACTGAAGCTTTCTTT. Translated: CASSPSGTANTEAFF.

This chain uses TRBV28 with TRBJ1-1; 10 nucleotides align to TRBD1. This CDR3 comprises 14 residues. Germline loops: CDR1 MDHEN, CDR2 SYDVKM. The junction had 2 bases not matched to a gene; V was cut back by 3 bases and J by 4 bases. The DNA for the CDR3 is TGTGCCAGCAGTTTGAGGACAGGGGGCACTGAAGCTTTCTTT. This gives the protein CASSLRTGGTEAFF. The full variable domain, rest sourced from reference TRBV28 and TRBJ1-1, is DVKVTQSSRYLVKRTGEKVFLECVQDMDHENMFWYRQDPGLGLRLIYFSYDVKMKEKGDIPEGYSVSREKKERFSLILESASTNQTSMYLCASSLRTGGTEAFFGQGTRLTVV.

The J gene is TRBJ1-1, the V gene TRBV18; 10 nucleotides match TRBD1. The CDR3 spans 15 residues. The ends lost 4 bases at V and 4 bases at J; junction bases unmatched: 6. Germline assignment: CDR1 KGHSH and CDR2 LQKENI. CDR3 amino acids: CASSLNRQGATEAFF. The DNA for the CDR3 is TGTGCCAGCTCACTCAACCGACAGGGGGCCACTGAAGCTTTCTTT.